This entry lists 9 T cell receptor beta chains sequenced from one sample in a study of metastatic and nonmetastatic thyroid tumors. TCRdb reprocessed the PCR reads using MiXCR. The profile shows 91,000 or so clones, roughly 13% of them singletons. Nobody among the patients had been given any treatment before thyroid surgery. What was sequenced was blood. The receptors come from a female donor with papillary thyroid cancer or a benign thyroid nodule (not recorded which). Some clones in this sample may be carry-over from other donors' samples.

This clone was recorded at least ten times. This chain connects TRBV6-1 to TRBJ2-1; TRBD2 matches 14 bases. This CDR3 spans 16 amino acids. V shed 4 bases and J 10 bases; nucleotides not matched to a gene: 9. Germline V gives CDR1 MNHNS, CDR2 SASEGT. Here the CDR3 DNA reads TGTGCCAGCAGTGCCGGACTAGCGGGAGGAGATAACGAGCAGTTCTTC. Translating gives CASSAGLAGGDNEQFF.

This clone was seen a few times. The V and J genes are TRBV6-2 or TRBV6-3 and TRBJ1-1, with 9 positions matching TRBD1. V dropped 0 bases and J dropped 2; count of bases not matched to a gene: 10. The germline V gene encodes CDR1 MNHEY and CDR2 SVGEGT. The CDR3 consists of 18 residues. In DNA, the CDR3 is TGTGCCAGCAGTTACTCGACACTCCGGACAGGGGAAAACACTGAAGCTTTCTTT. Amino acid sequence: CASSYSTLRTGENTEAFF.

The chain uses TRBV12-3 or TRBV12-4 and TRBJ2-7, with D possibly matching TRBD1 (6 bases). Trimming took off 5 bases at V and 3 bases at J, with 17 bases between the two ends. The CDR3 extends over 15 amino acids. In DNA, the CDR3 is TGTGCCAGCAGTCTCCAGGGGACGACAAGCTACGAGCAGTACTTC. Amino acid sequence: CASSLQGTTSYEQYF.

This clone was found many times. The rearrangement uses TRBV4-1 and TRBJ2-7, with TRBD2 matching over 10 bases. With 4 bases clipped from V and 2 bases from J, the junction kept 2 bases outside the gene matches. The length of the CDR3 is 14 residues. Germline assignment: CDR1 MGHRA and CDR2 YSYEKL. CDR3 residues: CASSPGTSAYEQYF. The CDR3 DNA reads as TGCGCCAGCAGCCCCGGGACTAGCGCCTACGAGCAGTACTTC.

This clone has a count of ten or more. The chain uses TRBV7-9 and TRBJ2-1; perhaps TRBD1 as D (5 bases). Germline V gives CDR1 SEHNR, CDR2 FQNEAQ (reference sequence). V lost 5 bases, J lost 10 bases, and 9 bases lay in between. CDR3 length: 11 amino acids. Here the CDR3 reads CASSVRGEQFF. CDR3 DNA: TGTGCCAGCAGCGTTAGGGGAGAGCAGTTCTTC.

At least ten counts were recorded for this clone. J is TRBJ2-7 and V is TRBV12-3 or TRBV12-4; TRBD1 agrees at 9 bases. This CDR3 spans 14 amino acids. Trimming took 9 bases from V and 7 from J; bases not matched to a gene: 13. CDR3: CASSHSDRGKEQYF. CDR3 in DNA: TGTGCCAGTTCCCACTCAGACAGGGGGAAAGAGCAGTACTTC.

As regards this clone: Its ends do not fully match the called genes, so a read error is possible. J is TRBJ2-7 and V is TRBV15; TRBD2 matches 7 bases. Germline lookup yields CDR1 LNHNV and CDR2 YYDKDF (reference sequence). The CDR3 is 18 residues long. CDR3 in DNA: TGTGCCGCCAGCAGAGATTTGGGGGGGTATTCCGATCCCTACGAGCAGTACTTC. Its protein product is CAASRDLGGYSDPYEQYF.

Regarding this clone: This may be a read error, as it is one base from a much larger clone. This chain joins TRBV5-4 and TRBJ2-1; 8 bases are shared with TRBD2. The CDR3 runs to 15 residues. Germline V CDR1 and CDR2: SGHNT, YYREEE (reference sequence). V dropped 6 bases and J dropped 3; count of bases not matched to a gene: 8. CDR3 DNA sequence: TGTGCCAGCATCTTAACGGGACTAGGCTACAATGAGCAGTTCTTC. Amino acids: CASILTGLGYNEQFF.

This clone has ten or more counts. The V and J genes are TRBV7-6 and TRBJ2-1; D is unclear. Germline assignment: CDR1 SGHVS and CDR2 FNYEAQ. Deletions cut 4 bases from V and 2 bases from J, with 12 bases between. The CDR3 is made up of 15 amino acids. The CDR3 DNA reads TGTGCCAGCAGCTCCATAGCTCTTCCCTACAATGAGCAGTTCTTC. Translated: CASSSIALPYNEQFF.